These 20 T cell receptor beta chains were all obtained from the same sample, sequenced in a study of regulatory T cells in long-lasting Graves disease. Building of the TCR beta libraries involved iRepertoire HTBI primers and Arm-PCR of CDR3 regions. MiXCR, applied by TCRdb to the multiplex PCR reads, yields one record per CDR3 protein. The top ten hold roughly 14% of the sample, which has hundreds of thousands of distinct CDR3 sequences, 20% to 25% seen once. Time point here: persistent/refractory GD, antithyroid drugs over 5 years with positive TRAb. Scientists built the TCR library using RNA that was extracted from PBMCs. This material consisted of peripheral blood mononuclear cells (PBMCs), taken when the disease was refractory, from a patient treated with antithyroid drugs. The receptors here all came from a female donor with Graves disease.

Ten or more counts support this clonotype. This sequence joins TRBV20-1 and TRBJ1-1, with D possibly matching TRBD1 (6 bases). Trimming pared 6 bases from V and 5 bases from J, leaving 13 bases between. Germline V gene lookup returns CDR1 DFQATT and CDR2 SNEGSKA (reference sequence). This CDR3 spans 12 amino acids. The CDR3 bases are TGCAGTGCCGCCACAGGGTTTACTGAAGCTTTCTTT. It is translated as CSAATGFTEAFF.

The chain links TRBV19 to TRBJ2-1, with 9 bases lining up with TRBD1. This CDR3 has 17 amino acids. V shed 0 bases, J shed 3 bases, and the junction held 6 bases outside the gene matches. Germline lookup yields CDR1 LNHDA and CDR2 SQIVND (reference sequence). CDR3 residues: CASSIDLGQGGYNEQFF. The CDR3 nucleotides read TGTGCCAGTAGTATAGACCTGGGACAGGGAGGCTACAATGAGCAGTTCTTC. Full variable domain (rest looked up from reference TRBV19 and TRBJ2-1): DGGITQSPKYLFRKEGQNVTLSCEQNLNHDAMYWYRQDPGQGLRLIYYSQIVNDFQKGDIAEGYSVSREKKESFPLTVTSAQKNPTAFYLCASSIDLGQGGYNEQFFGPGTRLTVL.

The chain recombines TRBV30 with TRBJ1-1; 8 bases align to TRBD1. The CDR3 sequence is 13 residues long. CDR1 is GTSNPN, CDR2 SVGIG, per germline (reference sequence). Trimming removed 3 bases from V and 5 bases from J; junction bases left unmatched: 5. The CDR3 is CAWRRTGSTEAFF. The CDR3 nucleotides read TGTGCCTGGAGGAGGACAGGGAGTACTGAAGCTTTCTTT.

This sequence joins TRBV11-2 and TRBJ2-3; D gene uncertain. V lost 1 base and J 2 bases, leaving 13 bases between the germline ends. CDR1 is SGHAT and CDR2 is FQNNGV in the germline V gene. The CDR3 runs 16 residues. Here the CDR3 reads CASSLVTGRHTDTQYF. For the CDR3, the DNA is TGTGCCAGCAGCTTAGTGACGGGCAGGCACACAGATACGCAGTATTTT.

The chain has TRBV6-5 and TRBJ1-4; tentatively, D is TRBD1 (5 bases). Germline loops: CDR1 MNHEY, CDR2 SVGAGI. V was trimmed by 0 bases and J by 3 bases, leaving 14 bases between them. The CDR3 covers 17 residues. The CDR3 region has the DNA TGTGCCAGCAGTTACTCTTCAGGTGGGGCGGCTAATGAAAAACTGTTTTTT. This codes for CASSYSSGGAANEKLFF.

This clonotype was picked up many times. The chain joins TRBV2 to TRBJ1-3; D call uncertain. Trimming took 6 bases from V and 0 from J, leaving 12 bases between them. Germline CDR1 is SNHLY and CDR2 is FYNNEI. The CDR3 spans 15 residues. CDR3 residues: CASRGEAYSGNTIYF. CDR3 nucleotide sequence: TGTGCCAGCAGGGGAGAAGCTTACTCTGGAAACACCATATATTTT.

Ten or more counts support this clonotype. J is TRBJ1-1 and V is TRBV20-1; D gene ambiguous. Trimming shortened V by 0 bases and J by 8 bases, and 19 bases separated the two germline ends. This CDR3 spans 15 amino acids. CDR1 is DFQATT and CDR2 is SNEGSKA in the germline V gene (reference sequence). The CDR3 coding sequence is TGCAGTGCTAGAGAATCCGGCAGGAGCCTCCCGGAAGCTTTCTTT. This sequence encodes CSARESGRSLPEAFF.

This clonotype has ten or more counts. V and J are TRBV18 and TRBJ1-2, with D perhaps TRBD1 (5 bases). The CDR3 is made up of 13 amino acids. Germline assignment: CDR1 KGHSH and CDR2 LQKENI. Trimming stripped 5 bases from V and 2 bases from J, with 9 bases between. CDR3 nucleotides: TGTGCCAGCTCATCGGACAAGAACTATGGCTACACCTTC. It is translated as CASSSDKNYGYTF.

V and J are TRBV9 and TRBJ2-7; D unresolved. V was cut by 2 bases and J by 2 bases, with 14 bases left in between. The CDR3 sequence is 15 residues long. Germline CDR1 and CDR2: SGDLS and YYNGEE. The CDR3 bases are TGTGCCAGCAGCGTTTACGGGCAGTCCACCTACGAGCAGTACTTC. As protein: CASSVYGQSTYEQYF.

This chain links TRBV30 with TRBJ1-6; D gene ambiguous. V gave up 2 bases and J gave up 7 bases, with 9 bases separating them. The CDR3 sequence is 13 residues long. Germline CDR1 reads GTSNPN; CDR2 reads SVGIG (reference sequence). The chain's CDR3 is CAWSFSFNSPLHF. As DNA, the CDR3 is TGTGCCTGGAGTTTCAGCTTCAATTCACCCCTCCACTTT.

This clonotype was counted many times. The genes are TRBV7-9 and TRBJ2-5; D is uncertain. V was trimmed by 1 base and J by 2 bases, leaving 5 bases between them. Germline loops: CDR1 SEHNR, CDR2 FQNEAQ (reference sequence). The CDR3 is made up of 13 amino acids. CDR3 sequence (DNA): TGTGCCAGCAGCTTAGATACGCAAGAGACCCAGTACTTC. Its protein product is CASSLDTQETQYF.

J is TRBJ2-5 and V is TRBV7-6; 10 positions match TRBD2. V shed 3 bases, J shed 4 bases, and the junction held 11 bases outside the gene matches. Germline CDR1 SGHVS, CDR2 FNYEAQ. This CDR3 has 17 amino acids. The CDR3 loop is CASSLVASGGALETQYF. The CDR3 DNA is TGTGCCAGCAGCTTGGTGGCGAGCGGGGGGGCATTAGAGACCCAGTACTTC.

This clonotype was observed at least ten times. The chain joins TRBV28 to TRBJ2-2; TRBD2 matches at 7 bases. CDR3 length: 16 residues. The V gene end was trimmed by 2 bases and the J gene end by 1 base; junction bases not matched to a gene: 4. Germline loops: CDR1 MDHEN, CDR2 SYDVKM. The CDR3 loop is CASSLLPSGNTGELFF. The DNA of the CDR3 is TGTGCCAGCAGTTTACTGCCTAGCGGGAACACCGGGGAGCTGTTTTTT. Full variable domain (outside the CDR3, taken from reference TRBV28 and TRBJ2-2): DVKVTQSSRYLVKRTGEKVFLECVQDMDHENMFWYRQDPGLGLRLIYFSYDVKMKEKGDIPEGYSVSREKKERFSLILESASTNQTSMYLCASSLLPSGNTGELFFGEGSRLTVL.

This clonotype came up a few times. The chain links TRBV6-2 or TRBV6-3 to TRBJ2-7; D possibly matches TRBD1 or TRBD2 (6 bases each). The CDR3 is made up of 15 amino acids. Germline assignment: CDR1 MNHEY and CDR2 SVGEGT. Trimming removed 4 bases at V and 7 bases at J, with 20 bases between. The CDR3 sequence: CASSFPGGSDREQYF. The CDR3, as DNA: TGTGCCAGCAGTTTCCCCGGGGGCTCTGATAGGGAGCAGTACTTC.

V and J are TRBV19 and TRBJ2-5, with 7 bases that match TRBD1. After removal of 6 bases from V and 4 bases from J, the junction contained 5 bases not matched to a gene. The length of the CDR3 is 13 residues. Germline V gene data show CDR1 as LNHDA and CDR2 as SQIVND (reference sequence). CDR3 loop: CASSRQGVETQYF. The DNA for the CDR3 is TGTGCCAGTAGCAGACAGGGTGTAGAGACCCAGTACTTC.

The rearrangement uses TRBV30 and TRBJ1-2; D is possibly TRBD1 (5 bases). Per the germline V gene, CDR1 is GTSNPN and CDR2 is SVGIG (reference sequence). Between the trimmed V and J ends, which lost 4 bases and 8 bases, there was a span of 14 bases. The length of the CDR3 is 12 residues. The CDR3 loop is CAWIGAHGGYTF. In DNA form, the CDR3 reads TGTGCCTGGATAGGGGCTCACGGGGGCTACACCTTC.

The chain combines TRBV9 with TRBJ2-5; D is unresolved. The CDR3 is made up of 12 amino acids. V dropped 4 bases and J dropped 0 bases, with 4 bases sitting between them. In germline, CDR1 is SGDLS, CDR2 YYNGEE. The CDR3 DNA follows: TGTGCCAGCAGCACCGACCAAGAGACCCAGTACTTC. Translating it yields CASSTDQETQYF. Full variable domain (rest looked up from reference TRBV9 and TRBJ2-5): DSGVTQTPKHLITATGQRVTLRCSPRSGDLSVYWYQQSLDQGLQFLIQYYNGEERAKGNILERFSAQQFPDLHSELNLSSLELGDSALYFCASSTDQETQYFGPGTRLLVL.

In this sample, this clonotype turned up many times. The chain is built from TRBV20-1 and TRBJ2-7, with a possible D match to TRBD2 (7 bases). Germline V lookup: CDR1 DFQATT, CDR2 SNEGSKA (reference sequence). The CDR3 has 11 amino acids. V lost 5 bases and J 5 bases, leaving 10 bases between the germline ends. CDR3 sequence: CSAGGADEQYF. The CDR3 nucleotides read TGCAGTGCTGGGGGGGCCGACGAGCAGTACTTC.

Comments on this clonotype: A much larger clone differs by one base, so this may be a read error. CDR3 protein: CATSNHPGSAFF. Here the CDR3 DNA reads TGTGCCACCAGTAATCACCCGGGCTCAGCTTTCTTT. The chain employs TRBV24-1 and TRBJ1-1; D remains unclear. The CDR3 is made up of 12 amino acids. Looked up from germline, CDR1 is KGHDR and CDR2 is SFDVKD. V lost 6 bases, J lost 10 bases, and 14 bases lay in between.

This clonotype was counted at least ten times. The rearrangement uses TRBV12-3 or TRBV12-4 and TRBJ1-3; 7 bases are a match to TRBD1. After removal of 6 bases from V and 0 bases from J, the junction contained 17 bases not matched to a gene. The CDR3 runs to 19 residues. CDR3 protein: CASSFTPGTANTSGNTIYF. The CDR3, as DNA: TGTGCCAGCAGCTTCACGCCCGGGACAGCCAACACCTCTGGAAACACCATATATTTT.